This entry is about one TCR beta chain. The antigen it binds to is not known. No base quality information exists; no much larger clone differs at one position. The receptor library was made with 5' RACE. Sequencing instrument: Illumina HiSeq 2500. A second PCR of roughly 7 to 12 cycles was performed with a sample-barcoded 5' primer and a J-beta primer mix. Each TCR beta cDNA molecule received a unique molecular identifier from a template-switch 5' adaptor carrying 12 random nucleotides. Each sample yielded at least 3 million CDR3-containing paired-end reads. First-strand cDNA was synthesized from all RNA with the Mint cDNA synthesis kit, primed by a TRBC-specific oligonucleotide. After uracil-DNA glycosylase treatment, a first 18-cycle PCR used universal primers M1SS and BC2_uni_R on all cDNA. In the paper's pipeline: For normalization, 1 million high-quality reads were randomly selected from each sample, with every read carrying a distinct molecular identifier. Reads with shared molecular identifiers were discarded instead of being binned into consensus sequences. MiTCR, run with a Q25 quality threshold and the strictest error-elimination algorithm, handled CDR3 identification, clonotype clustering and error correction. A nonparametric unseen species model with Euler transformation was used to estimate a lower bound on total TCR beta diversity. The public reads were quality trimmed at Q25 with fastp and then assembled into clones with MiXCR by TCRdb, keeping productive beta chains. All rows with the same CDR3 protein become a single entry with the most common DNA and genes. The V and J calls, along with clone size, are taken from TCRdb and not from the paper's own processing. Across this sample there are fewer than 800,000 distinct CDR3 sequences, with around 25% seen only once. Jointly, the top ten make up under 10% of the sample.

This entry is derived from a study of blood T cells in healthy people across ages (dated by TCRdb to 2015 to 2017). For context, the study as a whole: In model experiments, template switching captured roughly one uniquely barcoded TCR beta cDNA molecule for every two T cells. For two donors (one aged 18 to 30 and one aged 80 or older), the study analyzed two additional independent replicas of 1 million unique cDNA reads from the same blood draw. To track age-related changes in TCR beta repertoire diversity, the study relied on deep sequencing normalized with unique cDNA molecular identifiers. The donors were divided into four age groups: young (average approximately 16 years), middle-aged (approximately 39), aged (roughly 60) and long-lived (roughly 82). On the study overall, not on this receptor specifically: Observed TCR beta diversity per million T cells fell roughly linearly with age, and a significant reduction was already apparent by age roughly 40. Conclusive comparison of naive and antigen-experienced compartments was prevented by the profiling of bulk unsorted PBMCs. A strong correlation was found between observed TCR beta diversity and the percentage of naive T cells measured by flow cytometry. Because the CMV infection status of the donors was unknown, age-related changes in expanded clonotypes may potentially have been confounded. Compared with the aged group, more naive CD4+ T cells, fewer expanded clones and increased TCR diversity were shown by the long-lived group, suggesting age selection. Estimates of total diversity from one million sequenced T cells were regarded as lower bounds and underestimates.

The roughly 39 donors, aged 6 to 90 years, were systemically healthy Caucasian individuals from Russia. Ten milliliters of peripheral blood were drawn from each donor into EDTA-treated Vacutainer tubes. Ficoll-Paque density-gradient centrifugation was used to isolate PBMCs, with at least 7 million per sample. Trizol reagent was used to extract total RNA from PBMCs, with at least 6 micrograms per sample. For every donor, flow cytometry on a PBMC aliquot measured the percentage of naive CD45RAhigh/CD27high T cells. These data also featured in a second study, about T cells of mothers and their children. The second investigation adds: Nine systemically healthy Caucasian individuals, comprising three mothers and their six children, were included as donors. cDNA synthesis consumed the entire amount of extracted RNA, loaded at approximately 1.6 ug RNA in each 15 ul reaction. Sample barcodes and 2-4 random nucleotides were added via the M1S primer in the second PCR. Over 8 million TCR beta CDR3 reads were obtained for each mother, and approximately 3.2 million reads were obtained for each child. Thymic selection shapes the output of TCR recombination in a similar way in related and unrelated pairs, and inherited differences have a minor effect. Normalized repertoire overlap was always found to be slightly, but never significantly, higher in related mother-child pairs than in unrelated mother-child pairs. With a sensitivity of approximately 100 clones per million clonotypes, no persistent microchimeric T cell clones were detected. The study used deep NGS to compare TCR beta repertoires of mothers and children, seeking features distinguishing related mother-child pairs from unrelated individuals. The mean age was roughly 36 +/- 4 years for the mothers and approximately 11 +/- 4 years for the children. After adapter ligation was performed with NEBNext reagents, the libraries were sequenced on an Illumina HiSeq 2000 with 100+100 nt paired-end reads. Mother and child libraries were prepared a month apart and sequenced in separate runs to prevent cross-contamination. For each donor, between about 500,000 and 2,200,000 distinct TCR beta clonotypes were identified. Naive TCR beta clonotypes were estimated from low-frequency clonotypes matched to each donor's FACS-determined naive share, without sorting.

The receptor's source is a boy aged 5-17 years in good health. Sequencing was done on a sample of blood.

The nucleotides read TGTGCCAGCAGTGTTAGCCGTTCCTACGAGCAGTACTTC. This codes for CASSVSRSYEQYF. The chain uses TRBV7-2 and TRBJ2-5; the D gene is not confidently resolved. The DNA matches TRBJ2-7 better at its end, which makes the J call doubtful. From the germline V gene, CDR1 is SGHTA and CDR2 is FQGNSA. The CDR3 covers 13 residues, taking in both the cysteine and the phenylalanine. The kept DNA is CDR3 alone, 39 bases in frame from the first base.